This is a list of T cell receptor beta chains from one sample in a study of beta chain features in type 1 diabetes. The repertoire was sequenced with immunoSEQ multiplex PCR; TCRdb's copy has only in-frame clones and lacks some. The sample contains 250,000 to 350,000 clones, about 15% of which appear only once. The sequenced material came from naive CD4+ T cells from blood. These receptor sequences come from a man between 18 and 29 years old with type 1 diabetes. Each CDR3 is given with its conserved first and last residue. Each record gives: D gene, J gene, clone size, V gene, CDR3 length, CDR3 DNA, CDR3 protein. D genes are given only for firm matches. Only part of the rows carry a size: once, few, many, or a class if the clone is expanded.

.	TRBJ1-1	.	TRBV7-2	14	TGTGCCAGCAGCCTGAGCCCCTCCAGGACTGAAGCTTTCTTT	CASSLSPSRTEAFF
TRBD1	TRBJ2-5	few	TRBV5-4	14	TGTGCCAGCAGCCTGCGGACAGGGATATCGGGAGAGTACTTC	CASSLRTGISGEYF
TRBD1	TRBJ2-2	.	TRBV7-9	17	TGTGCCAGCAGCTCCCGCCCCGGGACAGCGATGACCGGGGAGCTGTTTTTT	CASSSRPGTAMTGELFF
.	TRBJ1-5	few	TRBV2	12	TGTGCCAGCCGGTGGGAGACCCAGCCCCAGCATTTT	CASRWETQPQHF
TRBD2	TRBJ2-1	.	TRBV13	15	TGTGCCAGCAGCTTAGTACGGGGGGCCTACAATGAGCAGTTCTTC	CASSLVRGAYNEQFF
.	TRBJ1-2	few	TRBV30	11	TGTGCCTGGAGTGTACGCGCAGGGGCGCAATTC	CAWSVRAGAQF
TRBD2	TRBJ2-7	.	TRBV28	15	TGTGCCAGCAGTTTGCAAGCGGGAGTGAGGTACGAGCAGTACTTC	CASSLQAGVRYEQYF
.	TRBJ1-2	.	TRBV28	14	TGTGCCAGCAATTCAGGACACCTCGTCTATGGCTACACCTTC	CASNSGHLVYGYTF
TRBD1	TRBJ1-4	.	TRBV9	12	TGTGCCAGCAGCGTTGGACAGGGAGAACTGTTTTTT	CASSVGQGELFF
.	TRBJ1-2	few	TRBV30	14	TGTGCCTGGAGTGTAACCGGACAGTACTATGGCTACACCTTC	CAWSVTGQYYGYTF
TRBD2	TRBJ2-5	.	TRBV30	15	TGTGCCTGCCACGAGGGCAGCGGGAGGGAAAAGACCCAGTACTTC	CACHEGSGREKTQYF
.	TRBJ2-1	.	TRBV6-1	12	TGTGCCAGCACGAAGGGGTACAATGAGCAGTTCTTC	CASTKGYNEQFF
.	TRBJ2-5	.	TRBV30	12	TGTGCCTGGAGTCGGGGTACGGAGACCCAGTACTTC	CAWSRGTETQYF
.	TRBJ1-1	.	TRBV6-1	13	TGTGCCAGCCCCAGTGTTATGAACACTGAAGCTTTCTTT	CASPSVMNTEAFF
.	TRBJ2-1	few	TRBV28	16	TGTGCCAGCAGTTCCCACCCCTCTGGAGTCCCCAATGAGCAGTTCTTC	CASSSHPSGVPNEQFF
.	TRBJ1-2	.	TRBV30	10	TGTGCCCAGGGTCGTGGTGGCTACACCTTC	CAQGRGGYTF
TRBD2	TRBJ2-3	.	TRBV15	17	TGTGCCACCAGCAGAGTTGTAACTAGCGGAACCACAGATACGCAGTATTTT	CATSRVVTSGTTDTQYF
TRBD2	TRBJ2-1	.	TRBV7-2	14	TGTGCCAGCAGCTGGACTAGCGGGGGAGGTGAGCAGTTCTTC	CASSWTSGGGEQFF
TRBD2	TRBJ2-1	.	TRBV2	16	TGTGCCAGCAGGGCAAGCGGGAGTCCAAGGACCAATGAGCAGTTCTTC	CASRASGSPRTNEQFF
.	TRBJ1-5	.	TRBV10-3	12	TGTGCCACCTCGTCGGCGAACAGGCGCCAGCATTTT	CATSSANRRQHF
.	TRBJ1-3	.	TRBV7-2	15	TGTGCCAGCAGCTTCGTCGACAGCTCTGGAAACACCATATATTTT	CASSFVDSSGNTIYF
.	TRBJ1-2	once	TRBV15	18	TGTGCCACCAGCAGAGATCCACGCGGGTCCCAGGTACTCTATGGCTACACCTTC	CATSRDPRGSQVLYGYTF
.	TRBJ1-2	once	TRBV5-4	11	TGTGCCAGCAGCTCTTTGTATGGCTACACCTTC	CASSSLYGYTF
.	TRBJ2-5	.	TRBV4-1	16	TGCGCCAGCAGCCAAGTGGAACGTGGGGGCAAAGAGACCCAGTACTTC	CASSQVERGGKETQYF
.	TRBJ2-1	.	TRBV19	16	TGTGCCAGTACTCCCGGGAGTGTGACAGGGCTCAATGAGCAGTTCTTC	CASTPGSVTGLNEQFF
.	TRBJ1-1	.	TRBV18	14	TGTGCCAGCTCACTACAGGGATACAACACTGAAGCTTTCTTT	CASSLQGYNTEAFF
TRBD1	TRBJ1-2	.	TRBV7-9	13	TGTGCCAGCAGCCGGGACAGTAACTATGGCTACACCTTC	CASSRDSNYGYTF
.	TRBJ1-1	.	TRBV19	12	TGTGCCAGTAGGGACACCAACACTGAAGCTTTCTTT	CASRDTNTEAFF
.	TRBJ2-7	few	TRBV28	12	TGTGCCAGCGCAGGGGGGTCGGTAGAGCAGTACTTC	CASAGGSVEQYF
TRBD1	TRBJ2-5	.	TRBV28	15	TGTGCCAGCAGTCCCGGGACAGCGCACCAAGAGACCCAGTACTTC	CASSPGTAHQETQYF
.	TRBJ2-6	few	TRBV18	16	TGTGCCAGCTCACCACGGTCAGGGGCTGGGGCCAACGTCCTGACTTTC	CASSPRSGAGANVLTF
TRBD1	TRBJ1-1	.	TRBV6-5	13	TGTGCCAGCAGGGAGACAGGGGGAACTGAAGCTTTCTTT	CASRETGGTEAFF
.	TRBJ1-4	.	TRBV5-6	15	TGTGCCAGCAGCTTGGGGACAGCAACTAATGAAAAACTGTTTTTT	CASSLGTATNEKLFF
.	TRBJ2-3	few	TRBV5-1	15	TGCGCCAGCAGCTCGGTCCGACTGGGGCTGGATACGCAGTATTTT	CASSSVRLGLDTQYF
TRBD2	TRBJ2-1	.	TRBV5-1	17	TGCGCCAGCAGCTTTAGAACTAGCGGGGACACCTACAATGAGCAGTTCTTC	CASSFRTSGDTYNEQFF
TRBD2	TRBJ2-1	.	TRBV5-6	13	TGTGCCAGCAGCCCGGAGGAGCGGGGGAGTAAGTTCTTC	CASSPEERGSKFF
.	TRBJ2-2	few	TRBV19	14	TGTGCCAGTAGTATAAGTGTTTCAGCCGGGGAGCTGTTTTTT	CASSISVSAGELFF
.	TRBJ1-1	.	TRBV28	14	TGTGCCAGCAGGGTCTGGGAGGGAGCCACTGAAGCTTTCTTT	CASRVWEGATEAFF
.	TRBJ2-7	few	TRBV28	15	TGTGCCAGCAGTCCCTTGACAGGCGACTCCTACGAGCAGTACTTC	CASSPLTGDSYEQYF
TRBD2	TRBJ2-1	few	TRBV19	15	TGTGCCAGTAGTAAGACTAGCGGGGGATACAATGAGCAGTTCTTC	CASSKTSGGYNEQFF
.	TRBJ2-7	few	TRBV5-1	14	TGCGCCAGCAGCTTGGAGCGGTTAACCTACGAGCAGTACTTC	CASSLERLTYEQYF
.	TRBJ2-7	.	TRBV5-6	11	TGTGCCAGCAGCACCGACGGGGAGCAGTACTTC	CASSTDGEQYF
TRBD1	TRBJ2-4	.	TRBV4-1	15	TGCGCCAGCAGCCAACCGACTACAGGGGATCACATTCAGTACTTC	CASSQPTTGDHIQYF
TRBD1	TRBJ2-7	few	TRBV7-9	14	TGTGCCAGCAGCTCCGGGACAGAAACTTACGAGCAGTACTTC	CASSSGTETYEQYF
TRBD1	TRBJ1-5	.	TRBV5-1	16	TGCGCCAGCAACTTCTTACAGGGGGCGCGCAATCAGCCCCAGCATTTT	CASNFLQGARNQPQHF
TRBD1	TRBJ2-1	.	TRBV4-3	17	TGCGCCAGCAGCCAAAAATCCAGGGGGCTGGCCTACAATGAGCAGTTCTTC	CASSQKSRGLAYNEQFF
.	TRBJ2-7	.	TRBV25-1	11	TGTGCCAGCAGTGCCAGCTACGAGCAGTACTTC	CASSASYEQYF
TRBD2	TRBJ2-1	few	TRBV7-9	17	TGTGCCAGCAGCTCCCCCCTAGGGCGGGGGAACTACAATGAGCAGTTCTTC	CASSSPLGRGNYNEQFF
TRBD1	TRBJ2-2	few	TRBV4-3	16	TGCGCCAGCAGCCAAGATAGCAGGGGGCTTAGCGGGGAGCTGTTTTTT	CASSQDSRGLSGELFF
.	TRBJ1-6	.	TRBV7-6	13	TGTGCCAGCAGCTTAGGAGGGAATTCACCCCTCCACTTT	CASSLGGNSPLHF
.	TRBJ1-1	.	TRBV9	12	TGTGCCAGCTCCCGAATAAAAGGGGGAGCTTTCTTT	CASSRIKGGAFF
TRBD2	TRBJ2-3	.	TRBV9	16	TGTGCCAGCAGCGTAGTAAGGGGAGGGCCCGTCGATACGCAGTATTTT	CASSVVRGGPVDTQYF
TRBD2	TRBJ2-1	few	TRBV7-9	16	TGTGCCAGCAGCTTAGTCAGCGGGAGGGCCGGGAATGAGCAGTTCTTC	CASSLVSGRAGNEQFF
TRBD2	TRBJ2-3	once	TRBV7-9	16	TGTGCCAGCAGCCTACTAGCGGGGGGACCCACAGATACGCAGTATTTT	CASSLLAGGPTDTQYF
.	TRBJ2-7	.	TRBV11-3	13	TGTGCCAGCAGCCTTGGAAGGGGCTACGAGCAGTACTTC	CASSLGRGYEQYF